This TCR beta chain came from a study of blood T cell repertoires in COVID-19. Whole-study context: Both acute and convalescent COVID-19 samples were obtained from the United States, Italy and Spain. T cells, B-cell-depleted T cells, or PBMCs supplied cDNA or gDNA.

In the study's own analysis: Using reference gene primer amplification, nucleated cell counts were estimated. Some clones are missing from TCRdb's copy, which holds only in-frame ones; the method was immunoSEQ multiplex PCR. The V and J calls and the clone size are those of that table, but D and trimming were determined from the DNA. The table has 240,000 or so clones, over 75% seen once. The ends were cut back, 4 bases at V and 1 base at J, with 8 bases in the middle. CDR1 and CDR2 (germline): SQVTM, ANQGSEA. The CDR3 is 13 residues long. The table lists this clone with a few counts. The source is a man in his thirties or forties who had recovered from COVID-19. The sample consisted of peripheral blood. This chain links TRBV29-1 with TRBJ1-3; D remains unclear. The CDR3 DNA is TGCAGCGTTGTGTCGGGATCTGGAAACACCATATATTTT. Translating gives CSVVSGSGNTIYF.